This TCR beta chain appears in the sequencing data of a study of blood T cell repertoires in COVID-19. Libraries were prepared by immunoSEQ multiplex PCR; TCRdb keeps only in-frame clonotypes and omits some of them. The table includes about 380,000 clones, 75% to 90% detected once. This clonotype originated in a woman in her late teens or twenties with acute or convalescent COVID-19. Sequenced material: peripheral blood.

The CDR3 loop reads CASSPILGRGNTEAFF. CDR3 DNA sequence: TGTGCCAGCTCACCAATCCTCGGTAGGGGAAACACTGAAGCTTTCTTT. The chain combines TRBV18 with TRBJ1-1, with a tentative D call TRBD1 (5 bases). Germline CDR1 reads KGHSH; CDR2 reads LQKENI. The CDR3 consists of 16 residues. V lost 2 bases and J 2 bases, leaving 15 bases between the germline ends.